This T cell receptor beta chain was recorded in a study of OX40 agonist ivuxolimab in advanced cancers. The CDR3 spans 16 residues. From germline, CDR1 is SEHNR and CDR2 FQNEAQ (reference sequence). The V segment lost 2 bases and the J segment 3 bases; nucleotides outside the gene matches: 5. Of note for this clone: Its target is unknown. The same CDR3 can be traced to other DNA sequences in this sample.

Profiling relied on immunoSEQ multiplex PCR, and the TCRdb table lists in-frame clones only, not all of them. This sample has nearly 60,000 clones; 81% occur once, and the top ten carry 0.75%. Whole-study findings and limits: CD4+ and CD8+ blood T cells expanded clonally by week 6 at 0.1 to 3.0 mg/kg. Compared with CD4+, CD8+ T cells on average had more expanded clones. Nonresponders, in some cases, also had low normalized T-cell clonal expansion.

The material was CD4+ or CD8+ T cells sorted from blood, obtained in a trial of the OX40 agonist ivuxolimab. The chain links TRBV7-9 to TRBJ2-2; 8 nucleotides align to TRBD1. This sequence was found in an adult with an advanced solid tumor such as melanoma, head and neck, liver or kidney cancer. The CDR3 loop is CASSLLTGDYTGELFF. CDR3 DNA: TGTGCCAGCAGCTTATTGACAGGGGACTACACCGGGGAGCTGTTTTTT.